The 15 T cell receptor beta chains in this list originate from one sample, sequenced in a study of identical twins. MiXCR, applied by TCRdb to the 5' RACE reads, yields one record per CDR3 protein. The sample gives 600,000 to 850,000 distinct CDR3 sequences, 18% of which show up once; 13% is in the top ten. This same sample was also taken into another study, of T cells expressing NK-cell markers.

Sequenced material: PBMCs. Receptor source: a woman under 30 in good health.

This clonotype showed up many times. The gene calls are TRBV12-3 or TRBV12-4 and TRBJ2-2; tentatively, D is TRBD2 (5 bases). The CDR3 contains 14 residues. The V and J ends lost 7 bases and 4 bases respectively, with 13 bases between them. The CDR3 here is CASNIGRGTGELFF. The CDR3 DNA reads TGTGCCAGCAACATAGGACGGGGCACCGGGGAGCTGTTTTTT.

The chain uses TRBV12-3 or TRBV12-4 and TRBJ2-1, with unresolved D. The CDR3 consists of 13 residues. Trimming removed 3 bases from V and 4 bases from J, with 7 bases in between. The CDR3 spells CASSFVGYNEQFF. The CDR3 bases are TGTGCCAGCAGTTTCGTCGGTTACAATGAGCAGTTCTTC.

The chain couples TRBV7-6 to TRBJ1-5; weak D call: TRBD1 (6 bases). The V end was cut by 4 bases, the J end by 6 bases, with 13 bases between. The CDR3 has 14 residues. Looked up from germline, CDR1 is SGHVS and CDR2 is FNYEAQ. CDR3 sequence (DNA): TGTGCCAGCAGCTCACAGGGATTCCCTCAGCCCCAGCATTTT. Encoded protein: CASSSQGFPQPQHF.

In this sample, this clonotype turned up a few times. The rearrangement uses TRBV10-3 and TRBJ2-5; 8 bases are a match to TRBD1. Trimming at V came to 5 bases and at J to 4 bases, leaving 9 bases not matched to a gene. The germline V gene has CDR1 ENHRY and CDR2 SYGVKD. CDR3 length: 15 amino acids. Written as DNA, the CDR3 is TGTGCCATCAGTCCGACAGGGGTCGTTTCAGAGACCCAGTACTTC. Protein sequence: CAISPTGVVSETQYF.

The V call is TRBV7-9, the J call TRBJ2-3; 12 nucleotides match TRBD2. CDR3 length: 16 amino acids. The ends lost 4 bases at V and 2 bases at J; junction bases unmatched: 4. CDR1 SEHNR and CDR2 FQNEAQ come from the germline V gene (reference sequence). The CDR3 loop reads CASSSSGGASTDTQYF. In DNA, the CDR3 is TGTGCCAGCAGCTCTAGCGGGGGGGCCTCCACAGATACGCAGTATTTT.

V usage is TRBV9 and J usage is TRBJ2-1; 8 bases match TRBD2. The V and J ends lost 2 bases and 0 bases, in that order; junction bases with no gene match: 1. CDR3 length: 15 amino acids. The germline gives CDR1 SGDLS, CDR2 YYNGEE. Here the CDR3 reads CASSVGLASYNEQFF. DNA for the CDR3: TGTGCCAGCAGCGTCGGACTAGCCTCCTACAATGAGCAGTTCTTC.

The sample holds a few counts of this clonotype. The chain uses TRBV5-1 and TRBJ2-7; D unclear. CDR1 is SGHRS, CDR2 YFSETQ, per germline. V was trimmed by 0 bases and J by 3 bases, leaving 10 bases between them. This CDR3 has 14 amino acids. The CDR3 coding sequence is TGCGCCAGCAGCTTGGTAGGCACCTTCTACGAGCAGTACTTC. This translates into CASSLVGTFYEQYF.

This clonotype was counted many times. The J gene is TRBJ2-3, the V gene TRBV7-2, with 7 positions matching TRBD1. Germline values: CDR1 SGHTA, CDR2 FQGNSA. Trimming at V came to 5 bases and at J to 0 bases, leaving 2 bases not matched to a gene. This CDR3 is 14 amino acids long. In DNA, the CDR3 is TGTGCCAGCAGCCGGGACAGAAGCACAGATACGCAGTATTTT. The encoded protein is CASSRDRSTDTQYF.

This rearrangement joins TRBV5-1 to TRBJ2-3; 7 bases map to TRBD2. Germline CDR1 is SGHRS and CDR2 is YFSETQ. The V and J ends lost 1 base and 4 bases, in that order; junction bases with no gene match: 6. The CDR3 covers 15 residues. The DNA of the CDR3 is TGCGCCAGCAGCTTGCAGAGAGCGGGGTCAGATACGCAGTATTTT. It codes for CASSLQRAGSDTQYF.

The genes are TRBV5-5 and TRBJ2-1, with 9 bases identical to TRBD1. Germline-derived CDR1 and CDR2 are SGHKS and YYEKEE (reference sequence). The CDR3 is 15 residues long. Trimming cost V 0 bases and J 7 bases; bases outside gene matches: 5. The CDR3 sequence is CASSLGRDRVNEQFF. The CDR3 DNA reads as TGTGCCAGCAGCTTGGGCCGGGACAGGGTGAATGAGCAGTTCTTC.

The CDR3 region is CASTDYTYEQYF. CDR3 coding DNA: TGTGCCAGCACAGACTACACCTACGAGCAGTACTTC. The chain links TRBV6-2 or TRBV6-3 to TRBJ2-7; tentatively, D is TRBD2 (5 bases). Germline CDR1 and CDR2: MNHEY and SVGEGT. The length of the CDR3 is 12 residues. The V end lost 7 bases, the J end lost 2 bases, and 9 bases lay between the germline ends.

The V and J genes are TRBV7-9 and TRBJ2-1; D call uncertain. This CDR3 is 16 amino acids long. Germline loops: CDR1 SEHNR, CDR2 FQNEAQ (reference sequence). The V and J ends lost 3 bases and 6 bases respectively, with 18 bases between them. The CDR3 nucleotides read TGTGCCAGCAGCTTCCCACACCTGCAGGAGACCAATGAGCAGTTCTTC. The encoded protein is CASSFPHLQETNEQFF.

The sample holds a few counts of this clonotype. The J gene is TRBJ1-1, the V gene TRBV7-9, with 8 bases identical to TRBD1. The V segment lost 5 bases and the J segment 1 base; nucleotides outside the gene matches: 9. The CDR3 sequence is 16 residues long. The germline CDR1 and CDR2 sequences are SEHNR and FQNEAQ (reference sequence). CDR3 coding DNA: TGTGCCAGCAGCCCCCGACAGGGGACAGCGAACACTGAAGCTTTCTTT. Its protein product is CASSPRQGTANTEAFF.

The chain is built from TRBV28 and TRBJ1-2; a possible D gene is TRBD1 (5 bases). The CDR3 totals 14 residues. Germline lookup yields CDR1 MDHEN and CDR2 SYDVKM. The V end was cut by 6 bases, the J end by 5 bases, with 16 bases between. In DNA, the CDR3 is TGTGCCAGCAGATACGCGGGACTTTCGTATGGCTACACCTTC. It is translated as CASRYAGLSYGYTF.

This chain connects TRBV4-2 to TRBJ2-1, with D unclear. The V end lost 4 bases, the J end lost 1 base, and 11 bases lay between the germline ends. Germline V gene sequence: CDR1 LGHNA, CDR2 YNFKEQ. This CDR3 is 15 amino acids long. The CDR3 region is CASSRETQSYNEQFF. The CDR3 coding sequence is TGTGCCAGCAGCCGTGAGACGCAGTCCTACAATGAGCAGTTCTTC.